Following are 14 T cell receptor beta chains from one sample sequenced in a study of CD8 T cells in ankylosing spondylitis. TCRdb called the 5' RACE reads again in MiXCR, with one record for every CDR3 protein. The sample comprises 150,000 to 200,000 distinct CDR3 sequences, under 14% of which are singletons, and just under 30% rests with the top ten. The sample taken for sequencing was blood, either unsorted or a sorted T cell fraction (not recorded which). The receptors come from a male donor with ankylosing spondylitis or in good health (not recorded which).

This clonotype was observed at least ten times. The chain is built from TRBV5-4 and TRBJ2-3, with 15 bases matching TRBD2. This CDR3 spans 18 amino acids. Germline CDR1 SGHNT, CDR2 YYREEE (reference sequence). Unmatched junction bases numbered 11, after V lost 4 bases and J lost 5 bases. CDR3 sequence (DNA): TGTGCCAGCAGCCGGGGGACTAGCGGGAGGTCGGAGGGAGATACGCAGTATTTT. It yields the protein CASSRGTSGRSEGDTQYF.

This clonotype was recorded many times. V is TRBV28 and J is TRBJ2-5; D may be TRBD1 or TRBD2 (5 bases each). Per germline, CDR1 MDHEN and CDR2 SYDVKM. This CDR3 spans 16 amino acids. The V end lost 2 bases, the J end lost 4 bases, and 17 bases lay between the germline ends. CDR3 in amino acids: CASSLRTTSRGETQYF. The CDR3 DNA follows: TGTGCCAGCAGTTTAAGGACAACCTCCCGGGGAGAGACCCAGTACTTC.

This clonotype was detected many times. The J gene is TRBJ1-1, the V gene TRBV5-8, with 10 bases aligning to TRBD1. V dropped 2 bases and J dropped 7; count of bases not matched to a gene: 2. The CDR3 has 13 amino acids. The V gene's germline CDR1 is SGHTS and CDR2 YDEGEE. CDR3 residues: CASSFGQGGEAFF. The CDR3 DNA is TGTGCCAGCAGCTTTGGACAGGGGGGTGAAGCTTTCTTT.

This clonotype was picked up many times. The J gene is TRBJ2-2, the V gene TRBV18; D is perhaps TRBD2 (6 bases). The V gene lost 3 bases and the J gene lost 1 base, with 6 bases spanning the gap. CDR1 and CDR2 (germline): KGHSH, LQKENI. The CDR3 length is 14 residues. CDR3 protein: CASSPGGNTGELFF. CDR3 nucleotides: TGTGCCAGCTCACCGGGAGGGAACACCGGGGAGCTGTTTTTT.

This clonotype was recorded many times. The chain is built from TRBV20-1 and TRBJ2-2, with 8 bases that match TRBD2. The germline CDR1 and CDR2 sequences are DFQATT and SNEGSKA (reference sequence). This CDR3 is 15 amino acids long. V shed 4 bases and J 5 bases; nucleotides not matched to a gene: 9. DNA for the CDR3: TGCAGTGCTACCAGTACGGGGGGGAGGACCGGGGAGCTGTTTTTT. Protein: CSATSTGGRTGELFF.

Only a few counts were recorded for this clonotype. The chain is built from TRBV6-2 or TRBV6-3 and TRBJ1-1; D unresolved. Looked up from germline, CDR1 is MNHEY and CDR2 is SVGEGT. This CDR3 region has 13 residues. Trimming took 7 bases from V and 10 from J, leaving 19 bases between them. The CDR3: CASKQSGVSGAFF. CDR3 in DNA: TGTGCCAGCAAACAATCCGGGGTCTCCGGAGCTTTCTTT.

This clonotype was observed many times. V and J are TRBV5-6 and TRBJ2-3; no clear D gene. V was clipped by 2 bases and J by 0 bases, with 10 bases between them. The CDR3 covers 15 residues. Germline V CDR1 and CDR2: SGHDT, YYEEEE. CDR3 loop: CASSFTLHSTDTQYF. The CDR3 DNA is TGTGCCAGCAGCTTTACCCTTCATAGCACAGATACGCAGTATTTT.

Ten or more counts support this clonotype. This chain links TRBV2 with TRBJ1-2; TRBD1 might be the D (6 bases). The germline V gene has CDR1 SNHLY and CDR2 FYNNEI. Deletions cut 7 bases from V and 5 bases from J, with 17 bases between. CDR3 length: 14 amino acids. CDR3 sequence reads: CASIKEGVGYGYTF. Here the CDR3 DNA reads TGTGCCAGCATCAAGGAGGGGGTAGGATATGGCTACACCTTC.

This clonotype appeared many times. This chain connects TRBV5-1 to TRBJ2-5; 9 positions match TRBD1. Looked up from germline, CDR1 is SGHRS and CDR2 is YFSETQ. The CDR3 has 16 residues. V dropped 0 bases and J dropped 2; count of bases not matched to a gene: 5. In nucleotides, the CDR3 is TGCGCCAGCAGCTTGGAAGGGACAGGGCAACAAGAGACCCAGTACTTC. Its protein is CASSLEGTGQQETQYF.

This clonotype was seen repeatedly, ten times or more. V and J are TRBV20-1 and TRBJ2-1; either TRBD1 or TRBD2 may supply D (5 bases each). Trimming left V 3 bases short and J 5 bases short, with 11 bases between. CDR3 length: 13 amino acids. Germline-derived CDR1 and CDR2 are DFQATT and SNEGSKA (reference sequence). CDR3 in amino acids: CSARGETHNEQFF. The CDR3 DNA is TGCAGTGCTAGGGGGGAGACACACAATGAGCAGTTCTTC.

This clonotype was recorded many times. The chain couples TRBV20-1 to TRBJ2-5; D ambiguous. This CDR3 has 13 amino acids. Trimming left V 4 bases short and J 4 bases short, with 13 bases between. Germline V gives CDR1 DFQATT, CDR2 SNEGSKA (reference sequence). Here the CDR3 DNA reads TGCAGTGCTACAGCTTTGGCCCGAGAGACCCAGTACTTC. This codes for CSATALARETQYF.

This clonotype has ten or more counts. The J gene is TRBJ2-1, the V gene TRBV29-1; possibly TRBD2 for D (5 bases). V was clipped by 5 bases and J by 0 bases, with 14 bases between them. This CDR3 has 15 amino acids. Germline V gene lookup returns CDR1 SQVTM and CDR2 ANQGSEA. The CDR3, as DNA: TGCAGCGTTTCGGACTTGATTAGCTCCTACAATGAGCAGTTCTTC. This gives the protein CSVSDLISSYNEQFF.

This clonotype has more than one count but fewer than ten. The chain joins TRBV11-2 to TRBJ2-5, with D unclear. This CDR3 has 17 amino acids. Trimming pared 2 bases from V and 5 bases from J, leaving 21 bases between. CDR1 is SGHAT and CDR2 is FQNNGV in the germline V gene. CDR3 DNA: TGTGCCAGCAGCTTACCCCTCCCGGGCAGATTAAGGGAGACCCAGTACTTC. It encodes CASSLPLPGRLRETQYF.

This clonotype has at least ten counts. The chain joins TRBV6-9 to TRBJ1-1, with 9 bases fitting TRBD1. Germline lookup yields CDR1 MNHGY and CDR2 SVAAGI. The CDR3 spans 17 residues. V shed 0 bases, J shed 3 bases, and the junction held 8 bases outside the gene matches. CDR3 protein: CASSYSGTGYWDTEAFF. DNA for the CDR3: TGTGCCAGCAGTTATTCTGGGACAGGGTATTGGGACACTGAAGCTTTCTTT.